The present T cell receptor (beta chain) was sequenced within a study of beta chain features in type 1 diabetes. The sequenced template was cDNA made from the entire isolated RNA. Generated by immunoSEQ multiplex PCR, the TCRdb table keeps only in-frame clones and is missing some. The sample comprises hundreds of thousands of clones, approximately 30% of which are singletons, and about 0.06% rests with the top ten. V gave up 0 bases and J gave up 7 bases, with 19 bases separating them. The length of the CDR3 is 16 residues. CDR1 is SGHDT, CDR2 YYEEEE, per germline. The source of this sequence is a man aged 18 to 30 in good health. Sequencing was carried out using naive CD4+ T cells from blood. J is TRBJ1-1 and V is TRBV5-6; possibly TRBD1 for D (6 bases). Here the CDR3 reads CASSLVIGTGKVEAFF. DNA of the CDR3: TGTGCCAGCAGCTTGGTTATCGGAACAGGGAAAGTTGAAGCTTTCTTT.